The clone carrying this T cell receptor beta chain was detected many times. Antigen specificity is unknown. These data are taken from a study of T cell repertoires in cytomegalovirus infection. Study-wide context: Carrying CMV and the relevant HLA type showed in public TCR beta signatures.

The germline gives CDR1 SGHTA, CDR2 FQGNSA. This CDR3 contains 13 residues. V was shortened by 1 base and J by 7 bases, with 7 bases between the two germline ends. Study results and limitations: Public TCR beta family frequency separated CMV-and-HLA carriers, including in an independent cohort. CMV-specific HLA-C-restricted TCR beta clonotypes dominated the ex vivo response.

Via MiXCR, TCRdb re-called the reads, giving one row per CDR3 protein. In the table there are approximately 1,000,000 distinct CDR3 sequences, less than 35% of which are singletons. The chain employs TRBV7-2 and TRBJ1-4; D not resolved. The source was cultured CD8+ T cells from PBMCs, collected from culture after CMV antigen stimulation. This TCR came from a human donor in good health (CMV status not recorded). Some clones in this sample may be carry-over from other donors' samples. CDR3 bases: TGTGCCAGCAGCTTAGGGGTCGGTGAAAAACTGTTTTTT. Its translation is CASSLGVGEKLFF.